The entry that follows covers one TCR beta chain sequence. What it binds is unknown. Only in-frame clones appear in the TCRdb table, and some are missing; sequencing was by immunoSEQ multiplex PCR. The data show under 200,000 clones, 81% seen once. This CDR3 spans 14 amino acids. Trimming cost V 1 base and J 3 bases, with 7 bases left between them. CDR1 is MNHEY, CDR2 SMNVEV, per germline (reference sequence). This sample stems from a study of cytomegalovirus exposure and HLA in healthy donors. Findings and caveats of the study: The classifier reportedly diagnosed cytomegalovirus status with high sensitivity and specificity. Among the CMV-associated chains, three were confirmed in vitro as specific for CMV antigens. Among TCR beta chains, those listed as cytomegalovirus-associated numbered around 180. TCR sequences were mostly rare, though some public TCRs occurred in many donors.

Sequenced material: PBMCs. The receptor comes from a woman in her thirties in good health and CMV-seronegative. J is TRBJ1-5 and V is TRBV27, with no clear D. CDR3 region: CASSLLHPNQPQHF. The CDR3 DNA is TGTGCCAGCAGTTTATTACATCCCAATCAGCCCCAGCATTTT.